A selection of T cell receptor beta chains follows, all from one sample in a study of shared clonotypes between healthy human individuals. Method: immunoSEQ multiplex PCR; TCRdb's copy keeps in-frame clones and lacks some. The table has around 2,000,000 clones, just over 90% seen once. Source material: naive CD8+ T cells from PBMCs. These TCRs come from a man between 18 and 35 years old in good health. Some clones in this sample may be carry-over from other donors' samples. The CDR3 runs from the conserved cysteine through the conserved F or W. The size field is filled for only some rows; it gives once, few, many or a size class.

v_call	j_call	clone_size	cdr3_aa
TRBV5-8	TRBJ2-2	-	CASSLALLDTGELFF
TRBV28	TRBJ2-5	-	CASSLRGQGAETQYF
TRBV7-2	TRBJ2-1	-	CASSLVGLLYNEQFF
TRBV7-8	TRBJ2-7	-	CASSLVGRMDEQYF
TRBV5-1	TRBJ2-7	once	CASSPDRGRYEQYF
TRBV7-3	TRBJ2-1	-	CASSFDSGRSGYNEQFF
TRBV7-6	TRBJ1-1	-	CASSSAGGPAFF
TRBV19	TRBJ1-5	once	CASTEANQPQHF
TRBV11-2	TRBJ1-3	-	CASSLGPGSGNTIYF
TRBV27	TRBJ2-1	-	CASSETSGTYNEQFF
TRBV6-6	TRBJ1-2	few	CASSYSYGYTF
TRBV14	TRBJ2-3	-	CASSQDPQYF
TRBV6-6	TRBJ1-5	-	CASSYLTGFGPQHF
TRBV27	TRBJ2-1	-	CASIQAGTLGLHEQFF
TRBV18	TRBJ1-1	-	CASKTGNTEAFF
TRBV7-2	TRBJ2-1	-	CASSLGAGGGDEQFF
TRBV19	TRBJ2-6	-	CASTPGVSGANVLTF
TRBV19	TRBJ1-5	few	CASSSGPLQGPDQPQHF
TRBV9	TRBJ2-2	-	CASSVGRLVSNTGELFF
TRBV27	TRBJ1-2	-	CASSPTGEDGYTF
TRBV7-9	TRBJ2-5	-	CASSLSGETQYF
TRBV4-1	TRBJ1-1	-	CASSQVIGQAPLNTEAFF
TRBV5-1	TRBJ2-3	-	CASKERWAGRSTDTQYF
TRBV11-2	TRBJ2-1	-	CASSLLRGRDEQFF
TRBV7-9	TRBJ2-7	-	CASSLASVFEQYF
TRBV2	TRBJ2-7	-	CASSELITSYEQYF
TRBV6-1	TRBJ2-1	-	CASSAVGREQFF
TRBV5-1	TRBJ2-1	-	CASSATLADLYNEQFF